This T cell receptor beta chain came from a study of post-analysis software for immune sequencing data. Study-level information: Relapsing-remitting, secondary progressive and progressive-relapsing forms made up the multiple sclerosis disease courses.

Study conclusions and caveats: Patients showed TRBV5-6, TRBV5-1 and TRBV20-1 among five TRBV segments more frequent than in controls. Batch-mates among the samples co-clustered strongly by F measure. For normalized Chao1 diversity, multiple sclerosis patients scored significantly lower than controls did.

The CDR3 loop spans 14 amino acids. V shed 4 bases and J shed 13 bases, with 20 bases lying between them. For this clonotype: Its antigen is currently unknown.

Prepared TCR beta cDNA libraries contained unique molecular identifiers. MiXCR, applied by TCRdb to the PCR reads, yields one record per CDR3 protein. Among 450,000 to 700,000 distinct CDR3 sequences, roughly 40% were seen once, and the ten largest hold about 1.8%. The chain carries TRBV12-3 or TRBV12-4 and TRBJ2-1; D tentatively fits TRBD1 or TRBD2 (5 bases each). Sequencing input: blood. The TCR sequence derives from a girl between 10 and 17 years old with multiple sclerosis. In DNA, the CDR3 is TGTGCCAGCAGTTACCGGGACGGGTGGGAGACCCAGTTCTTC. This codes for CASSYRDGWETQFF.